Listed here are 11 T cell receptor beta chains from one sample, sequenced in a study of blood T cell repertoires in COVID-19. Clones were read by immunoSEQ multiplex PCR, and TCRdb kept only the in-frame ones, dropping some. The data contain 250,000 to 350,000 clones, 70% to 90% of them singletons. Sequencing used peripheral blood. These receptors were obtained from a woman aged 55-70 years with acute or convalescent COVID-19.

V gene TRBV7-9 combines with J gene TRBJ1-3; D is uncertain. The V end lost 4 bases, the J end lost 2 bases, and 12 bases lay between the germline ends. The CDR3 spans 15 residues. Germline CDR1 and CDR2: SEHNR and FQNEAQ (reference sequence). The CDR3 DNA follows: TGTGCCAGCAGCTCATCCGGGAGTACTGGAAACACCATATATTTT. Its translation is CASSSSGSTGNTIYF.

The chain recombines TRBV27 with TRBJ2-1, with a possible D match to TRBD2 (5 bases). Per germline, CDR1 MNHEY and CDR2 SMNVEV (reference sequence). The V end was cut by 5 bases, the J end by 2 bases, with 10 bases between. CDR3 length: 14 residues. CDR3 in amino acids: CASSLLAPYNEQFF. The CDR3 bases are TGTGCCAGCAGTCTCCTAGCCCCCTACAATGAGCAGTTCTTC.

The gene calls are TRBV7-2 and TRBJ2-3; TRBD2 aligns across 10 bases. V shed 3 bases and J 8 bases; nucleotides not matched to a gene: 11. The germline gives CDR1 SGHTA, CDR2 FQGNSA. This CDR3 has 16 amino acids. The CDR3 sequence: CASSLASGGGAGTQYF. The CDR3 coding sequence is TGTGCCAGCAGCTTGGCTAGCGGGGGTGGTGCGGGTACGCAGTATTTT.

The chain links TRBV9 to TRBJ1-5; TRBD1 agrees at 9 bases. The junction had 9 bases not matched to a gene; V was cut back by 0 bases and J by 11 bases. The V gene's germline CDR1 is SGDLS and CDR2 YYNGEE. This CDR3 is 15 amino acids long. This CDR3 is CASSVGDRDLGSQHF. In DNA form, the CDR3 reads TGTGCCAGCAGCGTAGGGGACAGGGACCTAGGGTCCCAGCATTTT. Variable domain in full (rest from reference TRBV9 and TRBJ1-5): DSGVTQTPKHLITATGQRVTLRCSPRSGDLSVYWYQQSLDQGLQFLIQYYNGEERAKGNILERFSAQQFPDLHSELNLSSLELGDSALYFCASSVGDRDLGSQHFGDGTRLSIL.

This chain uses TRBV9 with TRBJ2-1; 9 bases align to TRBD2. The V and J ends lost 6 bases and 7 bases, in that order; junction bases with no gene match: 11. The CDR3 is made up of 15 amino acids. Per germline, CDR1 SGDLS and CDR2 YYNGEE. The CDR3 protein is CASTPGLLAGNEQFF. In nucleotides, the CDR3 is TGTGCCAGCACCCCCGGGCTACTAGCGGGTAATGAGCAGTTCTTC.

The chain links TRBV7-2 to TRBJ2-1; TRBD2 matches at 7 bases. The CDR3 length is 16 residues. CDR1 is SGHTA, CDR2 FQGNSA, per germline. Unmatched junction bases numbered 8, after V lost 2 bases and J lost 4 bases. The CDR3 DNA follows: TGTGCCAGCAGCTTACCCCGGGAGGTGGGTTACAATGAGCAGTTCTTC. Protein sequence: CASSLPREVGYNEQFF.

In its sample, this clone was seen once. J is TRBJ1-5 and V is TRBV19, with D perhaps TRBD1 (6 bases). The CDR3 contains 12 residues. Germline V lookup: CDR1 LNHDA, CDR2 SQIVND (reference sequence). With 5 bases removed from V and 7 bases from J, the gap between germline ends came to 9 bases. CDR3 DNA: TGTGCCAGTAGTCCAGGGGTCCAGCCCCAGCATTTT. This codes for CASSPGVQPQHF.

This clone was seen a single time. The J gene is TRBJ1-1, the V gene TRBV28; no clear D gene. The ends were cut back, 7 bases at V and 4 bases at J, with 10 bases in the middle. The CDR3 extends over 12 amino acids. From germline, CDR1 is MDHEN and CDR2 SYDVKM. CDR3 nucleotides: TGTGCCAGCAACGGATACAGCACTGAAGCTTTCTTT. Translated: CASNGYSTEAFF.

The CDR3 loop reads CSVAGRHNEKLFF. The CDR3 DNA reads as TGCAGCGTTGCAGGTCGGCATAATGAAAAACTGTTTTTT. The J gene is TRBJ1-4, the V gene TRBV29-1; no clear D gene. The CDR3 has 13 residues. Germline CDR1 SQVTM, CDR2 ANQGSEA. V lost 4 bases, J lost 4 bases, and 10 bases lay in between.

The chain links TRBV27 to TRBJ2-3, with 9 nucleotides matching TRBD2. This CDR3 is 14 amino acids long. Germline loops: CDR1 MNHEY, CDR2 SMNVEV (reference sequence). Germline trimming cut 2 bases from V and 6 bases from J; bases unmatched to any gene: 3. The CDR3 bases are TGTGCCAGCAGTTTAATAGCGGGAGTGGATACGCAGTATTTT. Amino acids: CASSLIAGVDTQYF.

The gene calls are TRBV10-2 and TRBJ2-7, with a weak D call TRBD2 (7 bases). The CDR3 has 13 residues. The ends were cut back, 4 bases at V and 7 bases at J, with 14 bases in the middle. Germline CDR1 and CDR2: WSHSY and SAAADI. CDR3 protein: CASSVGGRREQYF. CDR3 nucleotide sequence: TGCGCCAGCAGTGTCGGGGGGCGGCGGGAGCAGTACTTC.